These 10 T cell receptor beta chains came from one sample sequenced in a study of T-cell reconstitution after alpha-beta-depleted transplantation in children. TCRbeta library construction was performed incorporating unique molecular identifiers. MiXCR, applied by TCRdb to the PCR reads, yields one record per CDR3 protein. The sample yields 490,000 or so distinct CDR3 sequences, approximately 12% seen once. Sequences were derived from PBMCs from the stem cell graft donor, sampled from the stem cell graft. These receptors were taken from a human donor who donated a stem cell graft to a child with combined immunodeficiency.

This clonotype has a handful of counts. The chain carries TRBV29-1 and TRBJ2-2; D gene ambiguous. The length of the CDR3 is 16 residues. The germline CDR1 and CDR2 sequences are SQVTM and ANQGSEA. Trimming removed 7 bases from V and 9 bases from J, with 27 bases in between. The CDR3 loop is CSGARSGQNGPWELFF. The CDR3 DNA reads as TGCAGCGGGGCACGGTCCGGGCAGAACGGGCCCTGGGAGCTGTTTTTT.

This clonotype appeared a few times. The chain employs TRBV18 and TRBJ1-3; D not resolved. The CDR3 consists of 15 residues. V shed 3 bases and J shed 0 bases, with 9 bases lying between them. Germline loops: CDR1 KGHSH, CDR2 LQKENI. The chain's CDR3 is CASSPGRTSGNTIYF. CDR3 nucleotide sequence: TGTGCCAGCTCACCCGGCCGGACCTCTGGAAACACCATATATTTT.

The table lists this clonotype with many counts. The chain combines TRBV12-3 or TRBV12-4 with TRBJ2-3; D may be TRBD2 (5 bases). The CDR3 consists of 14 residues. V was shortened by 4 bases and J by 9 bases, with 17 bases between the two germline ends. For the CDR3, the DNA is TGTGCCAGCAGTTCAGCCACCTCGACTACCACGCAGTATTTT. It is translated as CASSSATSTTTQYF.

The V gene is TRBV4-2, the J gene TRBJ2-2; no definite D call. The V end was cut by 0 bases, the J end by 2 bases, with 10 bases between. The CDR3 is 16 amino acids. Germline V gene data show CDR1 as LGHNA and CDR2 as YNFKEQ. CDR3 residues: CASSQEGWGNTGELFF. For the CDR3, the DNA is TGTGCCAGCAGCCAAGAAGGTTGGGGTAACACCGGGGAGCTGTTTTTT.

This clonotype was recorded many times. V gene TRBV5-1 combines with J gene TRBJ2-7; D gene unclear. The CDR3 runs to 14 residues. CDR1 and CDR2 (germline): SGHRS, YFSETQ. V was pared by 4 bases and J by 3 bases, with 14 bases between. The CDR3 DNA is TGCGCCAGCAGCCAGGCGAGCAGAGACTACGAGCAGTACTTC. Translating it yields CASSQASRDYEQYF.

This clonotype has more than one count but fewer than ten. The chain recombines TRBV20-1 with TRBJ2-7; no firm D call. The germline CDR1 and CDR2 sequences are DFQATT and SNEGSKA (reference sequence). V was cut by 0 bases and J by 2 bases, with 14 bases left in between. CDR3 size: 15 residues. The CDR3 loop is CSARDLDRQTYEQYF. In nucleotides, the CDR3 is TGCAGTGCTAGAGATTTGGACCGACAAACCTACGAGCAGTACTTC.

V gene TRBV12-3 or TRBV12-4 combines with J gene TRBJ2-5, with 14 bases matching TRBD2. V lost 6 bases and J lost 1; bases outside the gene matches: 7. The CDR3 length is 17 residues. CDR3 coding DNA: TGTGCCAGCAGGTTGGGACTAGCGGGAGTCAGCCAAGAGACCCAGTACTTC. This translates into CASRLGLAGVSQETQYF.

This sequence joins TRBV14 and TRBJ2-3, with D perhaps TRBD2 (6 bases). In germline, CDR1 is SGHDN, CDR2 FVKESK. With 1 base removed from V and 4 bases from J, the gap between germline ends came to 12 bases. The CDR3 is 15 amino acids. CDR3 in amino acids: CASSQVGGSADTQYF. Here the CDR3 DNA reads TGTGCCAGCAGCCAAGTGGGGGGTTCCGCAGATACGCAGTATTTT.

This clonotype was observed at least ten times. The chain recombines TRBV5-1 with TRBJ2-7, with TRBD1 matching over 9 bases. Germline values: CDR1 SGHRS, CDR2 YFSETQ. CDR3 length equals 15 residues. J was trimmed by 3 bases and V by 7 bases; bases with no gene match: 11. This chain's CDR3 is CASEPGDRDYYEQYF. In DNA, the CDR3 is TGCGCCAGCGAGCCGGGGGACAGGGATTACTACGAGCAGTACTTC.

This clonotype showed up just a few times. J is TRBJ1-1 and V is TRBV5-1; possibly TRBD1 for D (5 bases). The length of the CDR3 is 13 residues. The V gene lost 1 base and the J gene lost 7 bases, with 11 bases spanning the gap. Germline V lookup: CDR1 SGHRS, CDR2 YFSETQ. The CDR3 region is CASSLIPGGEAFF. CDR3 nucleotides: TGCGCCAGCAGCTTGATCCCGGGGGGTGAAGCTTTCTTT.